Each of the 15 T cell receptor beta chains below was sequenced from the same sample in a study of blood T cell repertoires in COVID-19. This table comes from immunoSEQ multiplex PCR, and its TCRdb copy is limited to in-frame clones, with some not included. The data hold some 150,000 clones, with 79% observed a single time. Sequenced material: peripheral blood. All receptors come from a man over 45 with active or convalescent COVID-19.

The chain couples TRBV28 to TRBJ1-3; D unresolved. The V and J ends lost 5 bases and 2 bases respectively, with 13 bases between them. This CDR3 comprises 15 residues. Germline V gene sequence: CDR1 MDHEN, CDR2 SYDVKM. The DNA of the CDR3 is TGTGCCAGCAGTACCCCCGACTGGACTGGAAACACCATATATTTT. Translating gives CASSTPDWTGNTIYF.

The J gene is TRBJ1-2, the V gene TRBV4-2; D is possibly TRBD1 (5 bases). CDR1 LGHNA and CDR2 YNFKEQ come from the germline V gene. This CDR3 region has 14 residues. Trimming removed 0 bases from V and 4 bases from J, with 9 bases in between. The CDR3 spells CASSQELGGYGYTF. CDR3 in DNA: TGTGCCAGCAGCCAAGAATTGGGGGGCTATGGCTACACCTTC.

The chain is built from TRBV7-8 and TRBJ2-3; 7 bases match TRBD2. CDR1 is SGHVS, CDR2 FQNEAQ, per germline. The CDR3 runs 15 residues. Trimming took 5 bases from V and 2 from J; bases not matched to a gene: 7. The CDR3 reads CASSPLLATTDTQYF. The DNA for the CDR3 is TGTGCCAGCAGCCCCCTACTAGCGACCACAGATACGCAGTATTTT.

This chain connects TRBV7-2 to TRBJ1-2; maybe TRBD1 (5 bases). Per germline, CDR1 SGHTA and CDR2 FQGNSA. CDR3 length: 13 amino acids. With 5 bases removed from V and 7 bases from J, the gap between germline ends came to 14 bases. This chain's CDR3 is CASSPWGFSGYTF. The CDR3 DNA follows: TGTGCCAGCAGCCCTTGGGGCTTCTCTGGCTACACCTTC.

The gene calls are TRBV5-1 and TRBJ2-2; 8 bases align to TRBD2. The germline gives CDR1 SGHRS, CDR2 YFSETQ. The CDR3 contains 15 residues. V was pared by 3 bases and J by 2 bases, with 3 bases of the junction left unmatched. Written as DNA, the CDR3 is TGCGCCAGCAGCTCCACTAGCGGTAACACCGGGGAGCTGTTTTTT. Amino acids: CASSSTSGNTGELFF.

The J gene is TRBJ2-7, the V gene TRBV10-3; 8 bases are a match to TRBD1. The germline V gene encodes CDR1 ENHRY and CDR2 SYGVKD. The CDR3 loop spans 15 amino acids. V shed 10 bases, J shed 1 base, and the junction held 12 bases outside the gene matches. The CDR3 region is CATTGRTGPSYEQYF. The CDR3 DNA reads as TGTGCCACTACCGGAAGGACAGGGCCTTCCTACGAGCAGTACTTC.

In nucleotides, the CDR3 is TGCAGCGTTGCAGGTGGGGGAGGAAGGACTGAAGCTTTCTTT. Encoded protein: CSVAGGGGRTEAFF. This chain uses TRBV29-1 with TRBJ1-1; a possible D gene is TRBD1 (5 bases). Looked up from germline, CDR1 is SQVTM and CDR2 is ANQGSEA. The CDR3 length is 14 residues. V dropped 4 bases and J dropped 5 bases, with 17 bases sitting between them.

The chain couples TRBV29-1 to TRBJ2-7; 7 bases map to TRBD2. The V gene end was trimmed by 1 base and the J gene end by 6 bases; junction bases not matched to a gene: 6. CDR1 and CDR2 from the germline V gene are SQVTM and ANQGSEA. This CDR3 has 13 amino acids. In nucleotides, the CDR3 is TGCAGCGTTGAAGGGCGGGAGAGGCCCGAGCAGTACTTC. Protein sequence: CSVEGRERPEQYF.

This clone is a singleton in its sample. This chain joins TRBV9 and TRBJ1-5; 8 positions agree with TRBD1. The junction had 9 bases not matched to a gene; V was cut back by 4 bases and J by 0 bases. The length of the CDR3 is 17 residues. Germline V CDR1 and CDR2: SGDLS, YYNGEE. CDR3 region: CASSPRRDRSSNQPQHF. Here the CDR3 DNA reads TGTGCCAGCAGCCCTAGACGGGACAGGTCTAGCAATCAGCCCCAGCATTTT.

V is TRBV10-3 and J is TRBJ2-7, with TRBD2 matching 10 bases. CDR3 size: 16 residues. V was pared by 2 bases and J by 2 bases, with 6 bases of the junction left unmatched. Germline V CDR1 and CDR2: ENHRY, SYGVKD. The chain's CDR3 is CAISEILAGGTYEQYF. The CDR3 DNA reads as TGTGCCATCAGTGAGATTTTAGCGGGAGGAACCTACGAGCAGTACTTC.

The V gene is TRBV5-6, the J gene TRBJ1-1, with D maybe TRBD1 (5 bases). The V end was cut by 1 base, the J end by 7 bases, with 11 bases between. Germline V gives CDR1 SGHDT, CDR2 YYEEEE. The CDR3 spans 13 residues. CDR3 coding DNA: TGTGCCAGCAGCTTGCGGCAGGGAGGTGAAGCTTTCTTT. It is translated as CASSLRQGGEAFF.

The CDR3: CASSLDTTGNQPQHF. The CDR3 coding sequence is TGTGCCAGCAGCTTAGATACTACGGGGAATCAGCCCCAGCATTTT. This rearrangement joins TRBV7-9 to TRBJ1-5; D is unresolved. Looked up from germline, CDR1 is SEHNR and CDR2 is FQNEAQ (reference sequence). The CDR3 contains 15 residues. Trimming shortened V by 1 base and J by 4 bases, and 11 bases separated the two germline ends. Full variable domain (outside the CDR3, taken from reference TRBV7-9 and TRBJ1-5): DTGVSQNPRHKITKRGQNVTFRCDPISEHNRLYWYRQTLGQGPEFLTYFQNEAQLEKSRLLSDRFSAERPKGSFSTLEIQRTEQGDSAMYLCASSLDTTGNQPQHFGDGTRLSIL.

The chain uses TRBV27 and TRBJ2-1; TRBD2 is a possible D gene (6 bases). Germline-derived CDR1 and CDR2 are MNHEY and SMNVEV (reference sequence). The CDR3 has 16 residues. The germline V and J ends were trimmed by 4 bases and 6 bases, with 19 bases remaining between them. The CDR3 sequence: CASSSRLADKPNEQFF. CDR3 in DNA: TGTGCCAGCAGTTCTAGGTTAGCGGATAAACCCAATGAGCAGTTCTTC.

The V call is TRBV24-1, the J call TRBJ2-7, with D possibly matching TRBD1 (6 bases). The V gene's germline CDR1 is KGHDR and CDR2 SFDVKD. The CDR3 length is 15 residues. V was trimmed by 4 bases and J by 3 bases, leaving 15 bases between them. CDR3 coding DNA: TGTGCCACCAGTGAAAACACAGGGTATGGCTACGAGCAGTACTTC. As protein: CATSENTGYGYEQYF.

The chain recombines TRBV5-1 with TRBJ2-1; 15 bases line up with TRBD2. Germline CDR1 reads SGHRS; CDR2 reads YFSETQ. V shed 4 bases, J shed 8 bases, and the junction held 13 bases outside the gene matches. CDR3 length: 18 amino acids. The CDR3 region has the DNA TGCGCCAGCAGCCCCGGACTAGCGGGAGGGCCAAGTAACCATGAGCAGTTCTTC. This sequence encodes CASSPGLAGGPSNHEQFF.